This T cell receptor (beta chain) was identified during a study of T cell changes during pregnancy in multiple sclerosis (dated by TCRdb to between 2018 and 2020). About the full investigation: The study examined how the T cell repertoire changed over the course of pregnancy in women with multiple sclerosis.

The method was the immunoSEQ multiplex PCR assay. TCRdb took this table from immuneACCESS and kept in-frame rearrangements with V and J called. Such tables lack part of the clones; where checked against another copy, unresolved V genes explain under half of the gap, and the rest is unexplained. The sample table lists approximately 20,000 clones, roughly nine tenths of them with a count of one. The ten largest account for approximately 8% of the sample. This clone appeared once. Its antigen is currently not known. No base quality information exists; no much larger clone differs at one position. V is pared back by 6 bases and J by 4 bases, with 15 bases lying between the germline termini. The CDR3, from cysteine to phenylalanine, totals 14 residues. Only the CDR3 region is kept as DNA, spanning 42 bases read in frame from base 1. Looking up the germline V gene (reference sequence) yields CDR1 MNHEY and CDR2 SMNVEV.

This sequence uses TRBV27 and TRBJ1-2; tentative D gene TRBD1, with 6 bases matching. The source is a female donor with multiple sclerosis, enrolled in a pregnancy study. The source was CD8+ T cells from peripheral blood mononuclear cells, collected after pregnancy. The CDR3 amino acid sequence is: CASRPRAGVYGYTF. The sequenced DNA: TGTGCCAGCAGACCCCGGGCAGGGGTCTATGGCTACACCTTC.